This is a list of T cell receptor beta chains from one sample in a study of T cells after yellow fever vaccination. TCRdb redid the calling of the 5' RACE reads with MiXCR, one entry per CDR3 protein. The data contain some 320,000 distinct CDR3 sequences, roughly 8.7% of them seen just once; the ten biggest clones take up approximately 18%. This specimen was PBMCs, taken on the day of the first yellow fever vaccination. These receptors all stem from a man aged 18 to 29 who received the YFV17D yellow fever vaccine. Each CDR3 is given with its conserved first and last residue. D genes are given only for firm matches. Rows may omit the clone size; those that give it use once, few, many or a size class.

CDR3 protein: CSASPSFGNQPQHF
CDR3 DNA: TGCAGTGCTAGCCCTAGTTTTGGCAATCAGCCCCAGCATTTT
D gene: .
clone size: many
J gene: TRBJ1-5
V gene: TRBV20-1

CDR3 protein: CASSPGTSGTNIQYF
CDR3 DNA: TGTGCCAGCAGCCCCGGGACTAGCGGAACAAACATTCAGTACTTC
D gene: TRBD2
clone size: few
J gene: TRBJ2-4
V gene: TRBV27

CDR3 protein: CSVEEWGHTEAFF
CDR3 DNA: TGCAGCGTTGAAGAGTGGGGGCACACTGAAGCTTTCTTT
D gene: .
clone size: many
J gene: TRBJ1-1
V gene: TRBV29-1

CDR3 protein: CASSQDLTPQWAQHF
CDR3 DNA: TGCGCCAGCAGCCAAGATCTCACGCCCCAATGGGCCCAGCATTTT
D gene: .
clone size: .
J gene: TRBJ1-5
V gene: TRBV4-3

CDR3 protein: CARYQGNSGNTIYF
CDR3 DNA: TGTGCCCGATACCAAGGGAATTCCGGAAACACCATATATTTT
D gene: .
clone size: .
J gene: TRBJ1-3
V gene: TRBV2

CDR3 protein: CASSVDPGGDIQYF
CDR3 DNA: TGTGCCAGCAGCGTAGATCCAGGGGGGGACATTCAGTACTTC
D gene: .
clone size: .
J gene: TRBJ2-4
V gene: TRBV9

CDR3 protein: CACSYSEGSSYNSPLHF
CDR3 DNA: TGTGCCTGCAGTTACTCGGAGGGAAGCTCCTATAATTCACCCCTCCACTTT
D gene: .
clone size: .
J gene: TRBJ1-6
V gene: TRBV6-5

CDR3 protein: CASSYWTPGQGKFTEAFF
CDR3 DNA: TGTGCCAGCAGTTACTGGACCCCGGGACAGGGGAAGTTCACTGAAGCTTTCTTT
D gene: TRBD1
clone size: few
J gene: TRBJ1-1
V gene: TRBV6-5

CDR3 protein: CSAPGEGTYEQYF
CDR3 DNA: TGCAGTGCTCCGGGGGAGGGTACCTACGAGCAGTACTTC
D gene: TRBD2
clone size: .
J gene: TRBJ2-7
V gene: TRBV20-1

CDR3 protein: CASSLWLAGGQTYNEQFF
CDR3 DNA: TGTGCCAGCAGCTTATGGCTAGCGGGGGGACAGACCTACAATGAGCAGTTCTTC
D gene: TRBD2
clone size: .
J gene: TRBJ2-1
V gene: TRBV11-1

CDR3 protein: CASSPQAGGRQPQHF
CDR3 DNA: TGCGCCAGCAGCCCCCAGGCAGGGGGCCGTCAGCCCCAGCATTTT
D gene: TRBD1
clone size: few
J gene: TRBJ1-5
V gene: TRBV4-1

CDR3 protein: CASSLEYVQNTEAFF
CDR3 DNA: TGTGCCAGCAGCTTAGAGTATGTACAGAACACTGAAGCTTTCTTT
D gene: .
clone size: many
J gene: TRBJ1-1
V gene: TRBV7-9

CDR3 protein: CASSLARGTGTHYEQFF
CDR3 DNA: TGCGCCAGCAGCTTGGCCCGAGGGACAGGGACCCACTATGAGCAGTTCTTC
D gene: TRBD1
clone size: .
J gene: TRBJ2-1
V gene: TRBV5-1

CDR3 protein: CASSGTGVHYNEQFF
CDR3 DNA: TGTGCCAGCAGCGGGACAGGGGTTCATTACAATGAGCAGTTCTTC
D gene: TRBD1
clone size: .
J gene: TRBJ2-1
V gene: TRBV2

CDR3 protein: CSAGGLRGTGELFF
CDR3 DNA: TGCAGTGCTGGCGGACTCAGGGGAACCGGGGAGCTGTTTTTT
D gene: .
clone size: few
J gene: TRBJ2-2
V gene: TRBV20-1

CDR3 protein: CASSPLTGRTDTQYF
CDR3 DNA: TGTGCCAGCTCACCGTTGACAGGGCGCACAGATACGCAGTATTTT
D gene: TRBD1
clone size: .
J gene: TRBJ2-3
V gene: TRBV18

CDR3 protein: CASTSGTTQYF
CDR3 DNA: TGTGCCAGCACCAGCGGGACAACCCAGTACTTC
D gene: .
clone size: .
J gene: TRBJ2-5
V gene: TRBV5-6

CDR3 protein: CASSRLGQSPEAFF
CDR3 DNA: TGTGCCAGCAGCCGACTGGGACAGAGTCCTGAAGCTTTCTTT
D gene: TRBD1
clone size: few
J gene: TRBJ1-1
V gene: TRBV5-4

CDR3 protein: CASSQSLSTGNTIYF
CDR3 DNA: TGTGCCAGCAGCCAATCCCTATCGACTGGAAACACCATATATTTT
D gene: .
clone size: few
J gene: TRBJ1-3
V gene: TRBV3-1

CDR3 protein: CAGSLASGTDTQYF
CDR3 DNA: TGTGCCGGCAGCTTAGCGTCGGGGACAGATACGCAGTATTTT
D gene: .
clone size: few
J gene: TRBJ2-3
V gene: TRBV7-9

CDR3 protein: CASSQDLGYNEQFF
CDR3 DNA: TGCGCCAGCAGCCAAGATTTGGGGTACAATGAGCAGTTCTTC
D gene: .
clone size: .
J gene: TRBJ2-1
V gene: TRBV4-1

CDR3 protein: CASSPQGNGANVLTF
CDR3 DNA: TGCGCCAGCAGCCCCCAGGGTAATGGGGCCAACGTCCTGACTTTC
D gene: .
clone size: many
J gene: TRBJ2-6
V gene: TRBV5-1

CDR3 protein: CASSLPGGGPYNEQFF
CDR3 DNA: TGCGCCAGCAGCCTCCCCGGCGGGGGGCCCTACAATGAGCAGTTCTTC
D gene: TRBD2
clone size: few
J gene: TRBJ2-1
V gene: TRBV4-3

CDR3 protein: CASSSGNPAGTDTQYF
CDR3 DNA: TGCGCCAGCAGTAGCGGCAACCCCGCGGGCACAGATACGCAGTATTTT
D gene: .
clone size: few
J gene: TRBJ2-3
V gene: TRBV5-1

CDR3 protein: CSVATGSYNSPLHF
CDR3 DNA: TGCAGCGTCGCTACAGGGTCCTATAATTCACCCCTCCACTTT
D gene: .
clone size: .
J gene: TRBJ1-6
V gene: TRBV29-1

CDR3 protein: CASQDGGDQETQYF
CDR3 DNA: TGTGCCAGCCAGGATGGCGGGGACCAAGAGACCCAGTACTTC
D gene: .
clone size: many
J gene: TRBJ2-5
V gene: TRBV6-1

CDR3 protein: CSATRQETQYF
CDR3 DNA: TGCAGTGCTACCCGCCAAGAGACCCAGTACTTC
D gene: .
clone size: few
J gene: TRBJ2-5
V gene: TRBV20-1

CDR3 protein: CASSSSSSGGTDTQYF
CDR3 DNA: TGTGCCAGCAGTTCCTCTAGTAGCGGGGGCACAGATACGCAGTATTTT
D gene: TRBD2
clone size: .
J gene: TRBJ2-3
V gene: TRBV7-9

CDR3 protein: CASSLDQGGNQPQHF
CDR3 DNA: TGCGCCAGCAGCTTGGACCAGGGTGGCAATCAGCCCCAGCATTTT
D gene: .
clone size: .
J gene: TRBJ1-5
V gene: TRBV5-1

CDR3 protein: CAISEGNRNQPQHF
CDR3 DNA: TGTGCCATCAGTGAGGGTAATCGGAATCAGCCCCAGCATTTT
D gene: .
clone size: many
J gene: TRBJ1-5
V gene: TRBV10-3

CDR3 protein: CASSLGQALSGYTF
CDR3 DNA: TGCGCCAGCAGCTTAGGCCAAGCCCTGTCTGGCTACACCTTC
D gene: .
clone size: many
J gene: TRBJ1-2
V gene: TRBV5-1

CDR3 protein: CASSLVGTSGGRGSTDTQYF
CDR3 DNA: TGTGCCAGCAGCTTAGTTGGGACTAGCGGGGGGCGGGGAAGCACAGATACGCAGTATTTT
D gene: TRBD2
clone size: .
J gene: TRBJ2-3
V gene: TRBV7-8

CDR3 protein: CASELDTQYF
CDR3 DNA: TGTGCCAGTGAATTAGATACGCAGTATTTT
D gene: .
clone size: many
J gene: TRBJ2-3
V gene: TRBV7-9

CDR3 protein: CASSEWAPYNSPLHF
CDR3 DNA: TGTGCCAGCAGTGAATGGGCCCCCTATAATTCACCCCTCCACTTT
D gene: .
clone size: .
J gene: TRBJ1-6
V gene: TRBV2

CDR3 protein: CSASRGNEQFF
CDR3 DNA: TGCAGTGCTAGTCGGGGCAATGAGCAGTTCTTC
D gene: .
clone size: few
J gene: TRBJ2-1
V gene: TRBV20-1

CDR3 protein: CASSGSRAPDYGYTF
CDR3 DNA: TGTGCCAGTAGTGGGAGCAGGGCTCCGGACTATGGCTACACCTTC
D gene: .
clone size: .
J gene: TRBJ1-2
V gene: TRBV19

CDR3 protein: CASSFTGTGGENIQYF
CDR3 DNA: TGCGCCAGCAGCTTTACCGGGACAGGGGGCGAAAACATTCAGTACTTC
D gene: TRBD1
clone size: few
J gene: TRBJ2-4
V gene: TRBV5-1

CDR3 protein: CASSFPNRGEKTQYF
CDR3 DNA: TGTGCCAGCAGTTTCCCTAACAGGGGGGAGAAGACCCAGTACTTC
D gene: TRBD1
clone size: many
J gene: TRBJ2-5
V gene: TRBV12-3/TRBV12-4

CDR3 protein: CASSFTTSGNLYEQYF
CDR3 DNA: TGTGCCAGCTCATTTACCACTAGCGGGAACCTCTACGAGCAGTACTTC
D gene: TRBD2
clone size: few
J gene: TRBJ2-7
V gene: TRBV27

CDR3 protein: CASSYSRHTGELFF
CDR3 DNA: TGTGCCAGCAGTTACTCCCGTCACACCGGGGAGCTGTTTTTT
D gene: .
clone size: few
J gene: TRBJ2-2
V gene: TRBV6-5

CDR3 protein: CASSSLRTKLFF
CDR3 DNA: TGTGCCAGCAGTTCCCTACGGACGAAGCTGTTTTTT
D gene: .
clone size: many
J gene: TRBJ2-2
V gene: TRBV6-5

CDR3 protein: CASSLVPSLEQFF
CDR3 DNA: TGTGCCAGCAGTTTAGTTCCCAGTCTTGAGCAGTTCTTC
D gene: .
clone size: .
J gene: TRBJ2-1
V gene: TRBV27

CDR3 protein: CSAASYQGARYEQYF
CDR3 DNA: TGCAGTGCTGCCTCTTATCAAGGTGCTCGCTACGAGCAGTACTTC
D gene: .
clone size: few
J gene: TRBJ2-7
V gene: TRBV20-1

CDR3 protein: CSALGVGYEQYF
CDR3 DNA: TGCAGTGCCCTAGGGGTGGGTTACGAGCAGTACTTC
D gene: .
clone size: .
J gene: TRBJ2-7
V gene: TRBV20-1

CDR3 protein: CASSLVGTGPPGYTF
CDR3 DNA: TGTGCCAGCAGCTTAGTTGGGACAGGGCCCCCTGGCTACACCTTC
D gene: TRBD1
clone size: .
J gene: TRBJ1-2
V gene: TRBV11-2